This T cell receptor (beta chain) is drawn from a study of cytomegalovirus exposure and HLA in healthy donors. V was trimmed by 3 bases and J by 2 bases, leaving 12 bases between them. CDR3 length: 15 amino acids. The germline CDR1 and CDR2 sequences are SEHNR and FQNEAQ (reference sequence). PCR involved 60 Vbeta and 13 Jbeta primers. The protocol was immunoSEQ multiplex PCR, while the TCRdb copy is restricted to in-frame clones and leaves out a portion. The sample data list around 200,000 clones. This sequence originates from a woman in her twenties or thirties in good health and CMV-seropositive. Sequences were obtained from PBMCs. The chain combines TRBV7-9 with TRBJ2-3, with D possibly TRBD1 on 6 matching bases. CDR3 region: CASSFSTGITDTQYF. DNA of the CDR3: TGTGCCAGCAGCTTCTCTACAGGGATCACAGATACGCAGTATTTT.